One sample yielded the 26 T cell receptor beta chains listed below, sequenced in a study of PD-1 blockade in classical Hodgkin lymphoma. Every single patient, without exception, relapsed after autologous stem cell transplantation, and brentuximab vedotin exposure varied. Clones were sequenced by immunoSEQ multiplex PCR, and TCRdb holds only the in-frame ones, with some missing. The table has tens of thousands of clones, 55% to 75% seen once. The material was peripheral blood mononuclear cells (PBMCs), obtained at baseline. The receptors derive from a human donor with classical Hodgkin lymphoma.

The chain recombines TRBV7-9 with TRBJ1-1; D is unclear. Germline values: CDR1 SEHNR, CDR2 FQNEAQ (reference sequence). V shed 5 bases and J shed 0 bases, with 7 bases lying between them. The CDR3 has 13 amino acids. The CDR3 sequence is CASSQVLNTEAFF. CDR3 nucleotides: TGTGCCAGCAGCCAAGTTCTGAACACTGAAGCTTTCTTT.

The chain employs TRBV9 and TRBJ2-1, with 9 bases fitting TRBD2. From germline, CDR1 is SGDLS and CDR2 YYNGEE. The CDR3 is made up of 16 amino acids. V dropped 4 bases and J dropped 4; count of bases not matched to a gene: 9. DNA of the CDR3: TGTGCCAGCAGCCCTCGACTAGCGGTCGGGTACAATGAGCAGTTCTTC. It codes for CASSPRLAVGYNEQFF.

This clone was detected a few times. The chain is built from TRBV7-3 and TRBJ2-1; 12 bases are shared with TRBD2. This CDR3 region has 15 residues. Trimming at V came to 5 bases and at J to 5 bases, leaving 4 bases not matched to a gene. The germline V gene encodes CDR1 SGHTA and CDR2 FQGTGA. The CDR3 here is CASSRLAGADNEQFF. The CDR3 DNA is TGTGCCAGCAGCCGACTAGCGGGAGCAGACAATGAGCAGTTCTTC.

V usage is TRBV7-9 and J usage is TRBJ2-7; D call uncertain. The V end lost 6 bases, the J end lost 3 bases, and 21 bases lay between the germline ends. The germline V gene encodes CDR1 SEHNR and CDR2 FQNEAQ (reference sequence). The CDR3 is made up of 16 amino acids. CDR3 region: CASSSLMAQMDYEQYF. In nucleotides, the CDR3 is TGTGCCAGCAGTTCCCTTATGGCCCAGATGGACTACGAGCAGTACTTC. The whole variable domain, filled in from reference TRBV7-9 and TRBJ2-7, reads DTGVSQNPRHKITKRGQNVTFRCDPISEHNRLYWYRQTLGQGPEFLTYFQNEAQLEKSRLLSDRFSAERPKGSFSTLEIQRTEQGDSAMYLCASSSLMAQMDYEQYFGPGTRLTVT.

This chain's CDR3 is CASSQPGGTGNTIYF. DNA of the CDR3: TGCGCCAGCAGCCAGCCAGGGGGCACTGGAAACACCATATATTTT. V usage is TRBV5-1 and J usage is TRBJ1-3; 8 bases match TRBD1. From germline, CDR1 is SGHRS and CDR2 YFSETQ. J gave up 2 bases and V 4 bases, and 5 bases lay outside the gene matches. The CDR3 loop spans 15 amino acids.

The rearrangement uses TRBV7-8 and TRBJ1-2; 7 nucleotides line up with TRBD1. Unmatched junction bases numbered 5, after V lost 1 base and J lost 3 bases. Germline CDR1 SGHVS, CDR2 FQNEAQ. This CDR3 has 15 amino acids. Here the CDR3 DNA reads TGTGCCAGCAGCTTAGGTTGGCAGGGGGACTATGGCTACACCTTC. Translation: CASSLGWQGDYGYTF.

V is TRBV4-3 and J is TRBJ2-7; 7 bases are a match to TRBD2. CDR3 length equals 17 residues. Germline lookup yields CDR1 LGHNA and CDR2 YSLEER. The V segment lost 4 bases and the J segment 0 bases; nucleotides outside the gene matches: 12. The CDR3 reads CASSPAVAGELSYEQYF. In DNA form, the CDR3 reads TGCGCCAGCAGCCCAGCGGTTGCGGGAGAGCTCTCCTACGAGCAGTACTTC.

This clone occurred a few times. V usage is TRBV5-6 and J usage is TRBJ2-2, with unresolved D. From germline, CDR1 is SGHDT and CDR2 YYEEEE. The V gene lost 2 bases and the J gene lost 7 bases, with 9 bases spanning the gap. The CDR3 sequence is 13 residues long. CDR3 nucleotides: TGTGCCAGCAGCTTTTATCAAGGCGGGGAGCTGTTTTTT. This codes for CASSFYQGGELFF. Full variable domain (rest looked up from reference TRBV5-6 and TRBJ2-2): DAGVTQSPTHLIKTRGQQVTLRCSPKSGHDTVSWYQQALGQGPQFIFQYYEEEERQRGNFPDRFSGHQFPNYSSELNVNALLLGDSALYLCASSFYQGGELFFGEGSRLTVL.

Here the CDR3 reads CASSKVIKQSRANVLTF. Written as DNA, the CDR3 is TGTGCCAGCTCTAAGGTTATCAAACAAAGTCGGGCCAACGTCCTGACTTTC. This rearrangement joins TRBV9 to TRBJ2-6; D is uncertain. The germline V and J ends were trimmed by 7 bases and 5 bases, with 22 bases remaining between them. This CDR3 region has 17 residues. The germline gives CDR1 SGDLS, CDR2 YYNGEE.

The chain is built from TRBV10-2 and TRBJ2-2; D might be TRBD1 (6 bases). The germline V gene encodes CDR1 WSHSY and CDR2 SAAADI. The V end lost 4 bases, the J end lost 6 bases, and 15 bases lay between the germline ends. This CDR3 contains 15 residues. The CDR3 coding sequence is TGCGCCAGCAGTGTCAGGGGAGACACCGCCGGGGAGCTGTTTTTT. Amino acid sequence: CASSVRGDTAGELFF.

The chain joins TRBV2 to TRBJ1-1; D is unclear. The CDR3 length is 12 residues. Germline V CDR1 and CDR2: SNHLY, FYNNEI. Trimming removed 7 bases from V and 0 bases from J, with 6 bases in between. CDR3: CASIPLNTEAFF. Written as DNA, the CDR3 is TGTGCCAGCATTCCGCTGAACACTGAAGCTTTCTTT.

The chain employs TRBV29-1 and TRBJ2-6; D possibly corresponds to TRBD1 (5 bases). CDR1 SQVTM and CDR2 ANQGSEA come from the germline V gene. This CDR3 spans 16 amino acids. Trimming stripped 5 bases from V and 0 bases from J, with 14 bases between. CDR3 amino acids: CSVSGSRSSGANVLTF. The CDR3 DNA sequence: TGCAGCGTTTCAGGGTCGCGGAGCTCTGGGGCCAACGTCCTGACTTTC.

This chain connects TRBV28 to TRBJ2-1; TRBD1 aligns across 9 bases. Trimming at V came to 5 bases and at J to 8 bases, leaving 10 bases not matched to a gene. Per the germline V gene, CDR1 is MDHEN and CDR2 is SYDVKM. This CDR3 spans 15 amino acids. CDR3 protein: CASSTRTGAPYEQFF. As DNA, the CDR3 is TGTGCCAGCAGTACCCGGACAGGGGCGCCTTATGAGCAGTTCTTC.

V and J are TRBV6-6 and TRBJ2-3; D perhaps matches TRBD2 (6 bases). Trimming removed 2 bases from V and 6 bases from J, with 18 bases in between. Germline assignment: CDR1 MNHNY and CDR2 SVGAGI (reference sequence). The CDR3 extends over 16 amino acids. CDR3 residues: CASSYPKTGSGDTQYF. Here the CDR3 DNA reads TGTGCCAGCAGTTACCCCAAGACCGGGAGCGGGGATACGCAGTATTTT.

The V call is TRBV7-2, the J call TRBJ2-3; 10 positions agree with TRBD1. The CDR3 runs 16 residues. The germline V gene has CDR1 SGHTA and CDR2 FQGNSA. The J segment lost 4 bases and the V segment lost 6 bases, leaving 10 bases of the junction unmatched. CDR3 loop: CASRIIGQGDSDTQYF. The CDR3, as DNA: TGTGCCAGCAGAATAATCGGACAGGGGGATTCAGATACGCAGTATTTT.

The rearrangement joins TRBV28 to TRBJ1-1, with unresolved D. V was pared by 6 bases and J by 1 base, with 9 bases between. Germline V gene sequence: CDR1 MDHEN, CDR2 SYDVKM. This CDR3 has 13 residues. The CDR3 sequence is CASRPLTNTEAFF. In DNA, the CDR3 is TGTGCCAGCAGGCCCCTTACGAACACTGAAGCTTTCTTT.

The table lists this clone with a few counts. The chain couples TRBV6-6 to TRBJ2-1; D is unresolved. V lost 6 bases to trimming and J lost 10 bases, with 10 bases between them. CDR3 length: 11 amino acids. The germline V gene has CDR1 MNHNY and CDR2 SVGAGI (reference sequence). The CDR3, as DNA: TGTGCCAGCAGCCCTCTCGAGGAGCAGTTCTTC. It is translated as CASSPLEEQFF.

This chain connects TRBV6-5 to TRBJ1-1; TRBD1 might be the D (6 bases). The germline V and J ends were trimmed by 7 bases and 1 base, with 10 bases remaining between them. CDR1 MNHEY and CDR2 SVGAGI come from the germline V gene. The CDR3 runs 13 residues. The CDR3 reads CASTVTGNTEAFF. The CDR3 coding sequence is TGTGCCAGCACCGTGACAGGGAACACTGAAGCTTTCTTT.

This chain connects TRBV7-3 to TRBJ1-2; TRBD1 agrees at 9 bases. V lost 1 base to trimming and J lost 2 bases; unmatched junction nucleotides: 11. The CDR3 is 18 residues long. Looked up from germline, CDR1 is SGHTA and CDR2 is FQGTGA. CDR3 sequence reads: CASSLKPGTGPENYGYTF. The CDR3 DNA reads TGTGCCAGCAGCTTAAAACCCGGGACAGGGCCCGAGAACTATGGCTACACCTTC.

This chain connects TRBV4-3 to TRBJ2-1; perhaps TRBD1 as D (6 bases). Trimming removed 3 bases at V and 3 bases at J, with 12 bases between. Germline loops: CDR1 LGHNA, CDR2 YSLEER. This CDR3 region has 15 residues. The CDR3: CASSQGDIGYNEQFF. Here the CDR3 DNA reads TGCGCCAGCAGCCAGGGGGACATAGGCTACAATGAGCAGTTCTTC.

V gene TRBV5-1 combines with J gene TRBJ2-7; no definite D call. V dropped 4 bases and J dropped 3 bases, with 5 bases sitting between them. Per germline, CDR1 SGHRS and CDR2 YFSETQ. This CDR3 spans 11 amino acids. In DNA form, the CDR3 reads TGCGCCAGCAGCCTCTACTACGAGCAGTACTTC. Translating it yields CASSLYYEQYF.

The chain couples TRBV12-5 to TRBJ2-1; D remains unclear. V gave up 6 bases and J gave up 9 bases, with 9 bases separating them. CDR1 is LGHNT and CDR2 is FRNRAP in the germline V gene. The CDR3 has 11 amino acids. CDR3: CASGHWGEQFF. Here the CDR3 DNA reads TGTGCTAGTGGCCATTGGGGTGAGCAGTTCTTC.

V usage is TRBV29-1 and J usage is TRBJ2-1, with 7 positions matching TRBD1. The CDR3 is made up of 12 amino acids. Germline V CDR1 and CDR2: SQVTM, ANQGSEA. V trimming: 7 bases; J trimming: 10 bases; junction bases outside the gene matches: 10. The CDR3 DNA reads TGCAGCGGTACCGGACAGGTGAGAGAGCAGTTCTTC. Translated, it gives CSGTGQVREQFF.

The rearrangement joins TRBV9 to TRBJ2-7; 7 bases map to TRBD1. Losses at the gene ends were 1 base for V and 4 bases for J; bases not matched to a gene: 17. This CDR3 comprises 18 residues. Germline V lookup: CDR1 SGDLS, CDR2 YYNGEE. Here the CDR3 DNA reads TGTGCCAGCAGCGTATTGGGATTAGCCGGGACAGATAGTTACGAGCAGTACTTC. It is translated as CASSVLGLAGTDSYEQYF.

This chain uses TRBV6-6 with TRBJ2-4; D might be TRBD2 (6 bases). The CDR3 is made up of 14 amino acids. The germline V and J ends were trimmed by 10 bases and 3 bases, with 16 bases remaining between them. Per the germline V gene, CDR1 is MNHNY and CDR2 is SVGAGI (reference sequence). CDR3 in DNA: TGTGCCATTTCACTGGGGGGTGGCAAAAACATTCAGTACTTC. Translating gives CAISLGGGKNIQYF.

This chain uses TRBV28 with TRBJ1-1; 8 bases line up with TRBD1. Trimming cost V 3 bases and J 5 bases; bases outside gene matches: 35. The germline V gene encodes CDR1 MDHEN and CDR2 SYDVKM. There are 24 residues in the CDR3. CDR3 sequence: CASSFASTVLLDDAGGIEDTEAFF. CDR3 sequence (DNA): TGTGCCAGCAGTTTCGCGAGCACCGTCTTGCTGGACGACGCAGGGGGCATCGAGGATACTGAAGCTTTCTTT. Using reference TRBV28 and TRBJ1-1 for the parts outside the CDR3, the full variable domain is DVKVTQSSRYLVKRTGEKVFLECVQDMDHENMFWYRQDPGLGLRLIYFSYDVKMKEKGDIPEGYSVSREKKERFSLILESASTNQTSMYLCASSFASTVLLDDAGGIEDTEAFFGQGTRLTVV.